This T cell receptor beta chain was captured in a study of shared clonotypes between healthy human individuals. In germline, CDR1 is MGHRA, CDR2 YSYEKL. The CDR3 covers 15 residues. The ends lost 5 bases at V and 4 bases at J; junction bases unmatched: 4. The table came from immunoSEQ multiplex PCR; TCRdb's copy has only in-frame clones and leaves some out. The table has some 740,000 clones, more than 85% seen once; the top ten hold around 24%. Terminally differentiated effector memory CD45RA+ cells were left out of the naive CD8 fraction, which was CD45RO-negative and positively selected for CCR7. Input material: naive CD8+ T cells sorted from blood. This receptor was taken from a man in his thirties or forties in good health. The V call is TRBV4-1, the J call TRBJ2-1; 11 bases map to TRBD2. CDR3 residues: CASSGRTSGYNEQFF. CDR3 bases: TGCGCCAGCAGCGGTCGGACTAGCGGGTACAATGAGCAGTTCTTC.